This T cell receptor (beta chain) was sequenced for a study of blood T cell repertoires in COVID-19. Repertoires were generated with immunoSEQ multiplex PCR, while TCRdb's copy carries only in-frame clones and drops some. The table shows 35,000 to 50,000 clones, with less than 70% occurring only once. Per germline, CDR1 KGHSH and CDR2 LQKENI. There are 15 residues in the CDR3. Germline trimming cut 0 bases from V and 6 bases from J; bases unmatched to any gene: 4. The chain carries TRBV18 and TRBJ2-1, with 8 bases lining up with TRBD2. The receptor's source is an elderly man with acute or convalescent COVID-19. The sample comprised peripheral blood. The CDR3 DNA reads as TGTGCCAGCTCACCACCAGGCCTAGCGGGCAATGAGCAGTTCTTC. Its protein product is CASSPPGLAGNEQFF.